One and the same sample provided the 8 T cell receptor beta chains below, sequenced in a study of persistence of HIV-infected CD4 T cells. Nonspecific anti-CD3/anti-CD28 bead stimulation represents the broad CD4+ T cell repertoire. Responding CD4+ T cells were sorted by upregulation of both CD40 ligand and CD69. The immunoSEQ assay was version 4, run in survey mode. TCRdb's copy holds only in-frame clones and misses some; the assay was immunoSEQ multiplex PCR. The sample has tens of thousands of clones, around 89% seen once. These receptors have no identified antigens. Sequencing was performed on CD4+ T cells sorted from PBMCs after approximately 19-hour stimulation, taken from a patient who received antiretroviral therapy. All receptors come from an adult woman with HIV who was CMV-seropositive.

This chain uses TRBV19 with TRBJ2-2; tentative D call: TRBD1 (6 bases). CDR1 and CDR2 from the germline V gene are LNHDA and SQIVND (reference sequence). Trimming pared 4 bases from V and 6 bases from J, leaving 12 bases between. CDR3 length: 14 amino acids. CDR3 loop: CASSTQGIAGELFF. CDR3 in DNA: TGTGCCAGTAGTACACAGGGAATCGCCGGGGAGCTGTTTTTT. Supplemented by reference TRBV19 and TRBJ2-2, the full variable domain reads DGGITQSPKYLFRKEGQNVTLSCEQNLNHDAMYWYRQDPGQGLRLIYYSQIVNDFQKGDIAEGYSVSREKKESFPLTVTSAQKNPTAFYLCASSTQGIAGELFFGEGSRLTVL.

This clone showed up just once. The chain joins TRBV5-1 to TRBJ2-5; D is uncertain. Germline lookup yields CDR1 SGHRS and CDR2 YFSETQ. V was cut by 5 bases and J by 1 base, with 9 bases left in between. CDR3 length: 13 amino acids. The CDR3 protein is CASSIALQETQYF. The CDR3 coding sequence is TGCGCCAGCAGTATCGCTCTCCAAGAGACCCAGTACTTC. The entire variable domain, with the rest obtained from reference TRBV5-1 and TRBJ2-5, is as follows: KAGVTQTPRYLIKTRGQQVTLSCSPISGHRSVSWYQQTPGQGLQFLFEYFSETQRNKGNFPGRFSGRQFSNSRSEMNVSTLELGDSALYLCASSIALQETQYFGPGTRLLVL.

V usage is TRBV5-1 and J usage is TRBJ1-2; the D gene is possibly TRBD1 (6 bases). CDR3 length equals 14 residues. Trimming left V 6 bases short and J 4 bases short, with 16 bases between. Germline CDR1 is SGHRS and CDR2 is YFSETQ. The CDR3 protein is CASTWEGGVYGYTF. The CDR3 bases are TGCGCCAGCACTTGGGAAGGGGGGGTCTATGGCTACACCTTC.

This chain uses TRBV6-5 with TRBJ1-5; 7 positions match TRBD1. The CDR3 sequence is 15 residues long. Germline V gene lookup returns CDR1 MNHEY and CDR2 SVGAGI. J gave up 3 bases and V 4 bases, and 6 bases lay outside the gene matches. CDR3 DNA sequence: TGTGCCAGCAGTTCGCCAGGGGGTGTCAATCAGCCCCAGCATTTT. This encodes CASSSPGGVNQPQHF.

V is TRBV10-2 and J is TRBJ2-3, with 9 nucleotides matching TRBD2. Per the germline V gene, CDR1 is WSHSY and CDR2 is SAAADI. The V and J ends lost 4 bases and 4 bases, in that order; junction bases with no gene match: 6. The CDR3 has 15 amino acids. CDR3 DNA: TGCGCCAGCAGTGCGGCGGGGGGGCTTGCAGATACGCAGTATTTT. Protein sequence: CASSAAGGLADTQYF.

This chain connects TRBV10-3 to TRBJ1-2; D is perhaps TRBD1 (5 bases). Trimming stripped 3 bases from V and 0 bases from J, with 11 bases between. The CDR3 is made up of 15 amino acids. Germline CDR1 reads ENHRY; CDR2 reads SYGVKD. The CDR3 protein is CAISDQGSANYGYTF. The DNA of the CDR3 is TGTGCCATCAGTGATCAGGGCTCCGCTAACTATGGCTACACCTTC.

The rearrangement uses TRBV24-1 and TRBJ1-2, with 8 bases fitting TRBD1. The CDR3 is 13 amino acids. V lost 4 bases to trimming and J lost 4 bases; unmatched junction nucleotides: 1. Germline values: CDR1 KGHDR, CDR2 SFDVKD. In nucleotides, the CDR3 is TGTGCCACCAGTGAAGGACAGGGCTATGGCTACACCTTC. It yields the protein CATSEGQGYGYTF.

This clone was seen a handful of times. In DNA, the CDR3 is TGTGCCAGCAGTTGGGGGGCCAACGTCCTGACTTTC. As protein: CASSWGANVLTF. The chain uses TRBV12-3 or TRBV12-4 and TRBJ2-6, with no clear D. The V end was cut by 4 bases, the J end by 4 bases, with 2 bases between. The CDR3 is 12 amino acids.